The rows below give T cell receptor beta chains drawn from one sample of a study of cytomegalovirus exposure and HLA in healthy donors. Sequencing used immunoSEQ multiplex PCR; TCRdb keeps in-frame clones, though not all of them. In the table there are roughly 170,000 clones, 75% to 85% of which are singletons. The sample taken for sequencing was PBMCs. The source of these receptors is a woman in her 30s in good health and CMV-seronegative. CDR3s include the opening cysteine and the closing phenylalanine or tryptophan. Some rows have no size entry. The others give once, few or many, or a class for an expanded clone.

CASRLGPSFPQYF 13 - TRBV27
CASSSYRGGGGYTF 14 few TRBV11-2
CASKQGDFGANVLTF 15 - TRBV7-9
CAISDPGTAQETQYF 15 - TRBV10-3
CASSVRVSRDTQYF 14 - TRBV5-1
CASSLGPSGGNNEQFF 16 - TRBV5-6
CASSKQGIYEQYF 13 - TRBV27
CASSLGLQGVTEAFF 15 - TRBV7-9
CASSPTIGLAGDADTQYF 18 - TRBV28
CASSKRGAVYNEQFF 15 - TRBV14